This T cell receptor (beta chain) comes out of a study of OX40 agonist ivuxolimab in advanced cancers. Per the germline V gene, CDR1 is MDHEN and CDR2 is SYDVKM. CDR3 length equals 15 residues. The V end was cut by 6 bases, the J end by 4 bases, with 16 bases between. Profiled with immunoSEQ multiplex PCR; TCRdb holds only in-frame clones, not every one. The sample contains tens of thousands of clones, 70% to 90% of which appear only once. About this clone: Its target is not known.

Whole-study findings and limits: Antigen specificity of clonally expanded peripheral T cells was not established.

The specimen comprised CD4+ or CD8+ T cells sorted from blood, sampled in a trial of the OX40 agonist ivuxolimab. The TCR was taken from an adult with an advanced solid tumor such as melanoma, head and neck, liver or kidney cancer. The rearrangement joins TRBV28 to TRBJ1-3; D not resolved. In DNA, the CDR3 is TGTGCCAGCAGCGTCTTTACATCTCTGGGAAACACCATATATTTT. This codes for CASSVFTSLGNTIYF.